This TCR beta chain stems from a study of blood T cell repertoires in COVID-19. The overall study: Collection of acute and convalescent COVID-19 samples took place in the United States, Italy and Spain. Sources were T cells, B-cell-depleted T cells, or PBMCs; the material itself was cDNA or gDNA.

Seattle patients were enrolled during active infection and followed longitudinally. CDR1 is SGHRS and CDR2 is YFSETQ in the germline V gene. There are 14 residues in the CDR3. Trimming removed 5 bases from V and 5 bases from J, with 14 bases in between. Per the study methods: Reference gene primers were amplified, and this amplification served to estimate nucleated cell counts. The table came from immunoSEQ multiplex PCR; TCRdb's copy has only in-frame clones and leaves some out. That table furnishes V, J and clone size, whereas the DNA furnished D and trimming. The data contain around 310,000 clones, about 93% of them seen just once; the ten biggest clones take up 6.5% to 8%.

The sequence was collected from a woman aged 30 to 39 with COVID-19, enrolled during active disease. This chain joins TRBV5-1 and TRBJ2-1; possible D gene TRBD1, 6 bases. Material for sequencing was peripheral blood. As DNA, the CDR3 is TGCGCCAGCAGACAGGGAGAGGGGGACAATGAGCAGTTCTTC. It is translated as CASRQGEGDNEQFF.